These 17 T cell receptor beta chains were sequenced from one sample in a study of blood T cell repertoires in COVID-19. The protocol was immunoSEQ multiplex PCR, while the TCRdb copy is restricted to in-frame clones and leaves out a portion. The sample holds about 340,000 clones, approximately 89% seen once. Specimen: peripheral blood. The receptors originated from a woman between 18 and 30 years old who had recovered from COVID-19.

The CDR3: CASTEQGATDTQYF. In DNA, the CDR3 is TGTGCCAGCACCGAACAGGGGGCAACAGATACGCAGTATTTT. The chain combines TRBV6-5 with TRBJ2-3; 9 bases line up with TRBD1. Per the germline V gene, CDR1 is MNHEY and CDR2 is SVGAGI. This CDR3 contains 14 residues. The ends lost 7 bases at V and 3 bases at J; junction bases unmatched: 5.

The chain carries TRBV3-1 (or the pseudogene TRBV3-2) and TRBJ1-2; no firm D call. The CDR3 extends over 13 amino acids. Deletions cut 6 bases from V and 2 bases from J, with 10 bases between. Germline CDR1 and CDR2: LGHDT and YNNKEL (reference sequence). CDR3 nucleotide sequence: TGTGCCAGCAGTCGAGATCACAACTATGGCTACACCTTC. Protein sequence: CASSRDHNYGYTF.

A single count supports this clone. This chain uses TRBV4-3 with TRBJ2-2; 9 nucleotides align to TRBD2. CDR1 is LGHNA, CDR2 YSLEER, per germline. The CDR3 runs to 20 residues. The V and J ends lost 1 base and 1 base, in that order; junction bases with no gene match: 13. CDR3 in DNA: TGCGCCAGCAGCCAAGGGTCGCTAGCGGGATCGTATCGGAACACCGGGGAGCTGTTTTTT. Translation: CASSQGSLAGSYRNTGELFF.

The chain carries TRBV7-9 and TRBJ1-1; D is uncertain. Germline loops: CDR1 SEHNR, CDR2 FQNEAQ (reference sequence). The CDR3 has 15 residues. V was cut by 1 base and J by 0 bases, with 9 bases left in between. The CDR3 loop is CASSLDLRVNTEAFF. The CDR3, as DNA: TGTGCCAGCAGCTTAGATCTGAGGGTGAACACTGAAGCTTTCTTT.

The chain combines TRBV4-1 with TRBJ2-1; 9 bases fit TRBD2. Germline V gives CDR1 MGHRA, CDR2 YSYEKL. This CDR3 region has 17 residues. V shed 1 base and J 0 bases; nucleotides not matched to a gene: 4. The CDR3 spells CASSQALAGVSYNEQFF. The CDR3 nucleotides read TGCGCCAGCAGCCAAGCATTAGCGGGAGTCTCCTACAATGAGCAGTTCTTC.

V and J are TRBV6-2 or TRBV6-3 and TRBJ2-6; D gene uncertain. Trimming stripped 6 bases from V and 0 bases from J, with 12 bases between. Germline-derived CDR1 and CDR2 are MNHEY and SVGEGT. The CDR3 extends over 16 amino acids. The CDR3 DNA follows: TGTGCCAGCAGCCCCCCTACCCGCTCTGGGGCCAACGTCCTGACTTTC. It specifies CASSPPTRSGANVLTF.

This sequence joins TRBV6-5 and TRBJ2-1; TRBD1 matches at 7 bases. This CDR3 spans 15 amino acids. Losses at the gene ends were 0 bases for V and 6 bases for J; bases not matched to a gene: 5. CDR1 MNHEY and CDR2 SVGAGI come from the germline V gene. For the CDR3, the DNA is TGTGCCAGCAGTTACTCCGGGACAGTATTCAATGAGCAGTTCTTC. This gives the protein CASSYSGTVFNEQFF.

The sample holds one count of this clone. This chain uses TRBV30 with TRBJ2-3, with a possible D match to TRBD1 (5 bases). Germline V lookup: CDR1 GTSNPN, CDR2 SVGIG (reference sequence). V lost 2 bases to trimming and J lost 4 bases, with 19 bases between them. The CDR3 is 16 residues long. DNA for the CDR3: TGTGCCTGGAGTCCAGAAGGACACCAAGGGGCAGATACGCAGTATTTT. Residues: CAWSPEGHQGADTQYF.

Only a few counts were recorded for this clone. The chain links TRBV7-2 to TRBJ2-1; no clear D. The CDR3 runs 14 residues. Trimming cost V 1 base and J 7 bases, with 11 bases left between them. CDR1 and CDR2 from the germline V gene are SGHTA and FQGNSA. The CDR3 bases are TGTGCCAGCAGCTTAGACGGAGTTGGTAATGAGCAGTTCTTC. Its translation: CASSLDGVGNEQFF.

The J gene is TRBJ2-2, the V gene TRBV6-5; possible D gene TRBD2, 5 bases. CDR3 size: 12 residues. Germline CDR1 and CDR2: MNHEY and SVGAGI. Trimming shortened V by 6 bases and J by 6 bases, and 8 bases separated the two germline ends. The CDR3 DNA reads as TGTGCCAGCAGCCGGGGTCCCGGGGAGCTGTTTTTT. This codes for CASSRGPGELFF.

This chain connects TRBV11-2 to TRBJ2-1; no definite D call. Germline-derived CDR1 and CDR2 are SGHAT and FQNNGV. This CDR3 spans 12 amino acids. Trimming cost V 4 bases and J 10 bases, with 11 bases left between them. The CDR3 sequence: CASSSLSWEQFF. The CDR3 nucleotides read TGTGCCAGCAGCTCCCTATCCTGGGAGCAGTTCTTC. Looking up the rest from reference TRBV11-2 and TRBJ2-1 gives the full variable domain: EAGVAQSPRYKIIEKRQSVAFWCNPISGHATLYWYQQILGQGPKLLIQFQNNGVVDDSQLPKDRFSAERLKGVDSTLKIQPAKLEDSAVYLCASSSLSWEQFFGPGTRLTVL.

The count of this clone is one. For the CDR3, the DNA is TGTGCCAGCAGCTGGTCCAGGGGAATTAACACTGAAGCTTTCTTT. Protein: CASSWSRGINTEAFF. The J gene is TRBJ1-1, the V gene TRBV7-8; perhaps TRBD1 as D (6 bases). In germline, CDR1 is SGHVS, CDR2 FQNEAQ. V was cut by 4 bases and J by 2 bases, with 14 bases left in between. The CDR3 extends over 15 amino acids. Looking up the rest from reference TRBV7-8 and TRBJ1-1 gives the full variable domain: GAGVSQSPRYKVAKRGQDVALRCDPISGHVSLFWYQQALGQGPEFLTYFQNEAQLDKSGLPSDRFFAERPEGSVSTLKIQRTQQEDSAVYLCASSWSRGINTEAFFGQGTRLTVV.

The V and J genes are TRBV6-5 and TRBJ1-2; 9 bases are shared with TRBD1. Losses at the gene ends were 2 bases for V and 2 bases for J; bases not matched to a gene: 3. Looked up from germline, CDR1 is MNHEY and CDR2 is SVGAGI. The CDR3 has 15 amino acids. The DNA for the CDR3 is TGTGCCAGCAGTTACCGGGACAGGGCCAACTATGGCTACACCTTC. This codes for CASSYRDRANYGYTF.

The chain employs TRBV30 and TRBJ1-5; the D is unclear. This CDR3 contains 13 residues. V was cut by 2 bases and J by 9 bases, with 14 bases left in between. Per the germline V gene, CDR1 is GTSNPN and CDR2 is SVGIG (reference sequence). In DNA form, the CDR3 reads TGTGCCTGGAGTAGAAGAGGGCTTGGGCCCCAGCATTTT. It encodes CAWSRRGLGPQHF.

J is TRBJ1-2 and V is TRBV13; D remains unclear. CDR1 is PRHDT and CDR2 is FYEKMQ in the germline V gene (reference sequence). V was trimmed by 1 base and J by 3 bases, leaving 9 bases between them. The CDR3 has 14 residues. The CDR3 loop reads CASSLVRGDYGYTF. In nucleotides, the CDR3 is TGTGCCAGCAGCTTAGTTCGGGGAGACTATGGCTACACCTTC.

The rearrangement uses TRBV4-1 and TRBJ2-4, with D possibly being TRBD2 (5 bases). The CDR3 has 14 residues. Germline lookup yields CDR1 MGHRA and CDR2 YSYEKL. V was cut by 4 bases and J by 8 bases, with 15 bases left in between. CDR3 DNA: TGCGCCAGCAGCCCTGTCGAGGGCCGGGACATTCAGTACTTC. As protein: CASSPVEGRDIQYF.

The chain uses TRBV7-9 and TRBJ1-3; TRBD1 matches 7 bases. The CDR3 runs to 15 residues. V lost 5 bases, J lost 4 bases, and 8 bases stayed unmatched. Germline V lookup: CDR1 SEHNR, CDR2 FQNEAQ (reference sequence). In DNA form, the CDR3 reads TGTGCCAGCAGCCCAAGACAGGGTTTGGGAAACACCATATATTTT. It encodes CASSPRQGLGNTIYF. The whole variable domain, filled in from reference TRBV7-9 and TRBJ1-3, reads DTGVSQNPRHKITKRGQNVTFRCDPISEHNRLYWYRQTLGQGPEFLTYFQNEAQLEKSRLLSDRFSAERPKGSFSTLEIQRTEQGDSAMYLCASSPRQGLGNTIYFGEGSWLTVV.